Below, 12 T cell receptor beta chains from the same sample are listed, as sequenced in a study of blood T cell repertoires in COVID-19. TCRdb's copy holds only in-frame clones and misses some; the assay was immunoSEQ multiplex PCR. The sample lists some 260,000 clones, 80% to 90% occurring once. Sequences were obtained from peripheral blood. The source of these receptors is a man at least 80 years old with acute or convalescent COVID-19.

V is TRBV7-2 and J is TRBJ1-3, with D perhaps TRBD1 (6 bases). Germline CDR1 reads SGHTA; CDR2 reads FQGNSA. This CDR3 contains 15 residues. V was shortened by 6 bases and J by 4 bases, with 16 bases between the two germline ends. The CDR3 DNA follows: TGTGCCAGCAGATTCGACAGGCGTACGGGAAACACCATATATTTT. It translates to CASRFDRRTGNTIYF. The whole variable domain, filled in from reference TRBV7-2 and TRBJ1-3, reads GAGVSQSPSNKVTEKGKDVELRCDPISGHTALYWYRQSLGQGLEFLIYFQGNSAPDKSGLPSDRFSAERTGGSVSTLTIQRTQQEDSAVYLCASRFDRRTGNTIYFGEGSWLTVV.

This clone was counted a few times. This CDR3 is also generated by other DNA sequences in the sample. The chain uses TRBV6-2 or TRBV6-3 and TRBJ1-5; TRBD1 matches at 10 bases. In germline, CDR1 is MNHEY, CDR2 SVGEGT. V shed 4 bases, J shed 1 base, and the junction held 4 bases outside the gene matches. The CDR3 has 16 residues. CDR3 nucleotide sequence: TGTGCCAGCAGTTCCAGACAGGGGGCGAGCAATCAGCCCCAGCATTTT. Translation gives CASSSRQGASNQPQHF.

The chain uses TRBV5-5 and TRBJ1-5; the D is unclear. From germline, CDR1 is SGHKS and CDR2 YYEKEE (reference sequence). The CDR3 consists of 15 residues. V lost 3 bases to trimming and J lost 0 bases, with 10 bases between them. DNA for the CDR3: TGTGCCAGCAGCTCTGACACTCTTAGCAATCAGCCCCAGCATTTT. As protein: CASSSDTLSNQPQHF.

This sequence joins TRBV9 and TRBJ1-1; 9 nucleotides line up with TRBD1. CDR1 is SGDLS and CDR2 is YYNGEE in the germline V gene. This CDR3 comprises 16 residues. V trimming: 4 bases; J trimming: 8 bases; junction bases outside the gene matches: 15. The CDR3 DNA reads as TGTGCCAGCAGCCTCGGACTTCGGGACAGGGAATTGGAAGCTTTCTTT. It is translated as CASSLGLRDRELEAFF.

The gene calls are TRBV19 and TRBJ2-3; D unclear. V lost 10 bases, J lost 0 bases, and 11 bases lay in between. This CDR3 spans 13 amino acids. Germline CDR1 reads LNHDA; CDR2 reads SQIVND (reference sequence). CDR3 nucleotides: TGTGCCACCCGAGGCCCTAGCACAGATACGCAGTATTTT. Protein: CATRGPSTDTQYF.

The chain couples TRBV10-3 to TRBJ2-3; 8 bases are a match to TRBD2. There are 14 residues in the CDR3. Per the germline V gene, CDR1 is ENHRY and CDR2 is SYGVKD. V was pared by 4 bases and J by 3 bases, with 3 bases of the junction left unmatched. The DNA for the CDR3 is TGTGCCATCAGTGGAGAGCGGGGGACAGATACGCAGTATTTT. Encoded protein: CAISGERGTDTQYF.

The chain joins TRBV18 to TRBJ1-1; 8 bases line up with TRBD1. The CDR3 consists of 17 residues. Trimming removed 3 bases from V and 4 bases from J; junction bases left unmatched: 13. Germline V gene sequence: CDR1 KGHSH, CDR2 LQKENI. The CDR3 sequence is CASSPRQGAIGGTEAFF. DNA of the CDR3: TGTGCCAGCTCACCTCGGCAGGGGGCGATTGGGGGCACTGAAGCTTTCTTT.

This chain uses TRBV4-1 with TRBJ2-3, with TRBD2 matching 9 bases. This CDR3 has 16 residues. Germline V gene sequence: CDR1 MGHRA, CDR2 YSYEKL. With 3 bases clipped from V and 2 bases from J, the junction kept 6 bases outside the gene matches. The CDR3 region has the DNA TGCGCCAGCAGCCAGAAACTAGCGGGCTACACAGATACGCAGTATTTT. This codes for CASSQKLAGYTDTQYF.

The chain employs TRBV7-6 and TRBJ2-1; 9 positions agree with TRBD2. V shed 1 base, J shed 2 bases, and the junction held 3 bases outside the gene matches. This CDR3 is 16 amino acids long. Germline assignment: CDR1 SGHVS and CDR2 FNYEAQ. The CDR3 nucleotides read TGTGCCAGCAGCTTAGGTCGCGGGAGGGCCTACAATGAGCAGTTCTTC. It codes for CASSLGRGRAYNEQFF.

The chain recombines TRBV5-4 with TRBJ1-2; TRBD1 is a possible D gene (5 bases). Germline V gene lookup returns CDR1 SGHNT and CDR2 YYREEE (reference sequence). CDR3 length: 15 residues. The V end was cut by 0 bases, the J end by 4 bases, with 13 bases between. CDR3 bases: TGTGCCAGCAGCTTGGGAACAGGAAACAGCTATGGCTACACCTTC. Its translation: CASSLGTGNSYGYTF.

The CDR3 sequence: CASSLAPFSGRVDRAEDTQYF. In DNA form, the CDR3 reads TGTGCCAGCAGCTTAGCGCCCTTTTCCGGGCGAGTGGACAGGGCGGAAGATACGCAGTATTTT. The chain uses TRBV7-2 and TRBJ2-3; 8 bases are shared with TRBD1. V gave up 0 bases and J gave up 5 bases; unmatched junction bases: 22. The germline CDR1 and CDR2 sequences are SGHTA and FQGNSA. The CDR3 totals 21 residues.

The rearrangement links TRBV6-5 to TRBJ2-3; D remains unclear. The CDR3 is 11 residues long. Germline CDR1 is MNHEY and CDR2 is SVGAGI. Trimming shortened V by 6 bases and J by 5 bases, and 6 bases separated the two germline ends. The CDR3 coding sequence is TGTGCCAGCAGGAAACTAGATACGCAGTATTTT. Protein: CASRKLDTQYF.